These T cell receptor beta chains were read from a single sample in a study of beta chain features in type 1 diabetes. Here immunoSEQ multiplex PCR was the method, and the copy in TCRdb shows in-frame clones only, minus some. The sample carries around 600,000 clones, over 10% recorded once. The sequencing input was naive CD4+ T cells from blood. The receptors come from a young man with type 1 diabetes. Each CDR3 is given with its conserved first and last residue. A D gene is named only where the DNA matches it firmly. Size is omitted from some rows. Given values are once, few, many or a class for expanded clones.

d_call | clone_size | j_call | v_call | cdr3_nt | cdr3_aa
TRBD2 | . | TRBJ2-1 | TRBV5-1 | TGCGCCAGCAGCCAAACTACTAGCGGGGACTACAATGAGCAGTTCTTC | CASSQTTSGDYNEQFF
. | . | TRBJ1-1 | TRBV19 | TGTGCCAGTAGGACACCTTTGAGCACTGAAGCTTTCTTT | CASRTPLSTEAFF
. | few | TRBJ2-1 | TRBV28 | TGTGCCTCCAGAGGAGGGCCCGGGGAGCAGGAGCAGTTCTTC | CASRGGPGEQEQFF
. | few | TRBJ2-6 | TRBV21-1 | TGTGCCAGCAGCAAAGAGGTCGGGGAGTGCATTTACTCTGGGGCCAACGTCCTGACTTTC | CASSKEVGECIYSGANVLTF
. | . | TRBJ2-3 | TRBV5-1 | TGCGCCAGCAGCTCCCGGGCCTCGCCCTACACAGATACGCAGTATTTT | CASSSRASPYTDTQYF
. | . | TRBJ1-5 | TRBV9 | TGTGCCAGCAGCTTAAGGGATAGCAATCAGCCCCAGCATTTT | CASSLRDSNQPQHF
TRBD1 | few | TRBJ2-2 | TRBV2 | TGTGCCAGCAGGGCCCGGACAGGGAACACCGGGGAGCTGTTTTTT | CASRARTGNTGELFF
. | few | TRBJ2-7 | TRBV7-9 | TGTGCCAGCAGCCTCCTGGACGGGACTGGGGAGCAGTACTTC | CASSLLDGTGEQYF
TRBD1 | few | TRBJ1-5 | TRBV15 | TGTGCCACCAGCAGACCGGACAGGGTCAATCAGCCCCAGCATTTT | CATSRPDRVNQPQHF
. | . | TRBJ2-1 | TRBV7-9 | TGTGCCAGCAGCACTAATCCGTACAATGAGCAGTTCTTC | CASSTNPYNEQFF
TRBD1 | once | TRBJ2-7 | TRBV7-2 | TGTGCCAGCAGCTTTGGGACAGGGGGTCGGGAGCAGTACTTC | CASSFGTGGREQYF
. | few | TRBJ2-7 | TRBV4-3 | TGCGCCAGCAGCCAAGATAGGGCAGGGCTATCGGGGGAGCAGTACTTC | CASSQDRAGLSGEQYF
. | few | TRBJ1-2 | TRBV29-1 | TGCAGCGTTGAGGCAGCTAACTATGGCTACACCTTC | CSVEAANYGYTF
TRBD1 | few | TRBJ2-1 | TRBV11-2 | TGTGCCAGCAGCTCCCGACAGGGAAATGAGCAGTTCTTC | CASSSRQGNEQFF
TRBD1 | . | TRBJ2-1 | TRBV30 | TGTGCCTGGGAAGGGGGCCACAATGAGCAGTTCTTC | CAWEGGHNEQFF
TRBD2 | . | TRBJ2-1 | TRBV7-2 | TGTGCCAGCATCGCGGGGGTAGCGGATTACAATGAGCAGTTCTTC | CASIAGVADYNEQFF
. | . | TRBJ1-5 | TRBV7-9 | TGTGCCAGCAGCCCCCAGGAGGGACAGCCCCAGCATTTT | CASSPQEGQPQHF
. | few | TRBJ2-7 | TRBV6-5 | TGTGCCAGCAGTTCTTTTCAGAGCTCCTACGAGCAGTACTTC | CASSSFQSSYEQYF
. | . | TRBJ2-3 | TRBV10-3 | TGTGCCTCCACCGAGAGGCGCACAGATACGCAGTATTTT | CASTERRTDTQYF
. | few | TRBJ2-7 | TRBV11-2 | TGTGCCAGCAGCGCGGGACAGTACCGCTCCTACGAGCAGTACTTC | CASSAGQYRSYEQYF
. | few | TRBJ2-3 | TRBV7-2 | TGTGCCAGCAGTTTCCGGGATGGGGACTCTGGCACAGATACGCAGTATTTT | CASSFRDGDSGTDTQYF
. | few | TRBJ2-7 | TRBV7-2 | TGTGCCAGCAGCCTGGATGGAGGGTTCTCCTACGAGCAGTACTTC | CASSLDGGFSYEQYF
. | . | TRBJ1-5 | TRBV4-2 | TGTGCCAGCAGCCAAGATGGTGGTCAGCCCCAGCATTTT | CASSQDGGQPQHF
. | . | TRBJ2-2 | TRBV29-1 | TGCAGCGTTGACACCGCGAACACCGGGGAGCTGTTTTTT | CSVDTANTGELFF
. | . | TRBJ2-5 | TRBV14 | TGTGCCAGCAGCCAGCTGGACCAGCCCGAAGAGACCCAGTACTTC | CASSQLDQPEETQYF
. | few | TRBJ2-7 | TRBV30 | TGTGCCTGGAGTGCGGACGGAAACGAGCAGTACTTC | CAWSADGNEQYF
. | few | TRBJ1-2 | TRBV7-8 | TGTGCCAGCAGCCCTCCGGCGGGGGAGGGCTATGGCTACACCTTC | CASSPPAGEGYGYTF
. | . | TRBJ2-7 | TRBV7-7 | TGTGCTAGCAGCCCCGGGGAAACCTACGAGCAGTACTTC | CASSPGETYEQYF
. | . | TRBJ1-5 | TRBV2 | TGTGCCAGCCGCAGATATAGCAATCAGCCCCAGCATTTT | CASRRYSNQPQHF
TRBD1 | . | TRBJ2-7 | TRBV18 | TGTGCCAGCTCACCCCTACCGGTGGGACAGGAAGGTTACGAGCAGTACTTC | CASSPLPVGQEGYEQYF
. | . | TRBJ1-4 | TRBV5-1 | TGCGCCAGCAGCGGCCGGGACACCTCAACTAATGAAAAACTGTTTTTT | CASSGRDTSTNEKLFF
. | . | TRBJ1-2 | TRBV4-1 | TGCGCCAGCAGCCATCCCCTAGGGGCAGCCGCCGGGTATGGCTACACCTTC | CASSHPLGAAAGYGYTF
. | . | TRBJ2-5 | TRBV7-3 | TGTGCCAGCAGCTTAGGGGGGCTAGAGACCCAGTACTTC | CASSLGGLETQYF
. | . | TRBJ1-6 | TRBV5-1 | TGCGCCAGCAGCTTGGTGCAGGGAAGAAATTCACCCCTCCACTTT | CASSLVQGRNSPLHF
TRBD2 | . | TRBJ2-3 | TRBV5-6 | TGTGCCAGCAGATCCGGACTAGCGGGGGGGCCATATACGCAGTATTTT | CASRSGLAGGPYTQYF
. | few | TRBJ2-1 | TRBV5-6 | TGTGCCAGCAGCGCGTACAATGAGCAGTTCTTC | CASSAYNEQFF
TRBD1 | few | TRBJ2-1 | TRBV11-3 | TGTGCCAGCAGCGACTACAGGGGGTCCTACAATGAGCAGTTCTTC | CASSDYRGSYNEQFF
. | . | TRBJ2-7 | TRBV19 | TGTGCCAGTAGTACCAGCCAGGGATTTTCCTACGAGCAGTACTTC | CASSTSQGFSYEQYF
TRBD2 | few | TRBJ2-7 | TRBV7-2 | TGTGCCAGCAGCTTCGGCGGGGGAACCGAGCAGTACTTC | CASSFGGGTEQYF
. | few | TRBJ2-3 | TRBV9 | TGTGCTGGAGGAGGGACAGATACGCAGTATTTT | CAGGGTDTQYF
. | few | TRBJ2-7 | TRBV7-2 | TGTGCCAGCAGGTCATCGACCGGCTACGAGCAGTACTTC | CASRSSTGYEQYF
. | . | TRBJ2-4 | TRBV11-2 | TGTGCCAGCAGCCCTGTTCGGGGGGCGAAAAACATTCAGTACTTC | CASSPVRGAKNIQYF
. | . | TRBJ1-2 | TRBV6-5 | TGTGCCAGCAGTTACTCAGTGTCGGCAGACTATGGCTACACCTTC | CASSYSVSADYGYTF
. | . | TRBJ1-5 | TRBV30 | TGTGCCTGGAGTAAAGACGGCCCCGGATCGTTCCCAGGACCCCAGCATTTT | CAWSKDGPGSFPGPQHF
TRBD2 | few | TRBJ2-3 | TRBV5-1 | TGCGCCAGCAGCGGTAGCGGGGGGGCCCCAGATACGCAGTATTTT | CASSGSGGAPDTQYF
TRBD1 | . | TRBJ1-4 | TRBV23-1 | TGCGCCAGCAGTCAGGGACAGGCAACTAATGAAAAACTGTTTTTT | CASSQGQATNEKLFF
TRBD2 | . | TRBJ2-7 | TRBV5-4 | TGTGCCAGCAGCTACTGGCTTGCAGCGGGGGCCTACGAGCAGTACTTC | CASSYWLAAGAYEQYF
. | few | TRBJ1-5 | TRBV6-6 | TGTGCCAGCAGTTTAACAGGGCCCGACTGGGATCAGCCCCAGCATTTT | CASSLTGPDWDQPQHF
TRBD1 | few | TRBJ2-5 | TRBV9 | TGTGCCAGCAGCGTATCCGGGACAGGGCCAGAGACCCAGTACTTC | CASSVSGTGPETQYF
. | . | TRBJ2-5 | TRBV21-1 | TGTGCCAGCAGCAAAGATGAAAGGGGCAGGGAGCCCCAAGAGACCCAGTACTTC | CASSKDERGREPQETQYF
. | few | TRBJ1-2 | TRBV28 | TGTGCCAGCAGATTAACAGTAATTCCAGGCTACACCTTC | CASRLTVIPGYTF
TRBD2 | few | TRBJ2-7 | TRBV19 | TGTGCCAGTAGTTTTAGAGGCGGACTAGCGGGGTACGAGCAGTACTTC | CASSFRGGLAGYEQYF
TRBD1 | . | TRBJ1-2 | TRBV19 | TGTGCCAGTAGTTCTACCTCAGGGGGCCGGTATGGCTACACCTTC | CASSSTSGGRYGYTF
. | . | TRBJ2-5 | TRBV6-5 | TGTGCCAGCAGTTTCACGACAGGTCATATACAAGAGACCCAGTACTTC | CASSFTTGHIQETQYF
. | . | TRBJ2-7 | TRBV11-2 | TGTGCCAGCAGCTTAAGGCGGGGTTACTACGAGCAGTACTTC | CASSLRRGYYEQYF